The 30 T cell receptor beta chains in this list originate from one sample, sequenced in a study of blood T cell repertoires in COVID-19. Produced via immunoSEQ multiplex PCR; TCRdb's table is partial and in-frame only. The repertoire consists of over 450,000 clones, with around 90% occurring once and the leading ten covering 7.5% to 9.5%. Sequencing was carried out using peripheral blood. These receptors were obtained from a woman aged 45 to 65 with COVID-19, enrolled during active disease.

This clone showed up just once. This sequence joins TRBV2 and TRBJ1-2; D call uncertain. CDR3 length: 14 residues. Deletions cut 6 bases from V and 4 bases from J, with 15 bases between. Germline CDR1 SNHLY, CDR2 FYNNEI. CDR3 amino acids: CASSHSQTGYGYTF. Written as DNA, the CDR3 is TGTGCCAGCAGCCATTCCCAAACGGGCTATGGCTACACCTTC.

This sequence joins TRBV9 and TRBJ1-5, with 7 bases that match TRBD1. The junction had 3 bases not matched to a gene; V was cut back by 0 bases and J by 0 bases. CDR1 is SGDLS and CDR2 is YYNGEE in the germline V gene. This CDR3 region has 16 residues. CDR3 DNA: TGTGCCAGCAGCGTAGGTACAGGGGATAGCAATCAGCCCCAGCATTTT. This codes for CASSVGTGDSNQPQHF.

The chain links TRBV5-1 to TRBJ2-4; D uncertain. This CDR3 has 12 amino acids. The germline V gene has CDR1 SGHRS and CDR2 YFSETQ. V lost 0 bases and J lost 7, with 5 bases in between. The CDR3 DNA sequence: TGCGCCAGCAGCTTGGCCGGGAACATTCAGTACTTC. As protein: CASSLAGNIQYF. Combining the CDR3 with reference TRBV5-1 and TRBJ2-4 gives the whole variable domain KAGVTQTPRYLIKTRGQQVTLSCSPISGHRSVSWYQQTPGQGLQFLFEYFSETQRNKGNFPGRFSGRQFSNSRSEMNVSTLELGDSALYLCASSLAGNIQYFGAGTRLSVL.

This chain uses TRBV18 with TRBJ1-4; D uncertain. This CDR3 is built from 21 residues. Trimming stripped 2 bases from V and 3 bases from J, with 28 bases between. Germline-derived CDR1 and CDR2 are KGHSH and LQKENI. DNA of the CDR3: TGTGCCAGCTCACCAGGAGAGTTGGGCGCCTCTCCAAGCGGGGCTAATGAAAAACTGTTTTTT. This sequence encodes CASSPGELGASPSGANEKLFF.

The V and J genes are TRBV21-1 and TRBJ2-7; TRBD1 reflects the table's D call only, with no check against the DNA. TRBV21-1 is a pseudogene locus. The CDR3 has 15 amino acids. The CDR3: CASSKEAGGSYEQYF. The CDR3 DNA reads TGTGCCAGCAGCAAAGAGGCAGGGGGGAGCTACGAGCAGTACTTC.

For this clone: Other DNA sequences in the sample encode the same CDR3. The chain links TRBV27 to TRBJ2-3; 9 bases line up with TRBD1. With V trimmed by 2 bases and J by 3 bases, 3 bases remained unmatched. In germline, CDR1 is MNHEY, CDR2 SMNVEV (reference sequence). This CDR3 has 15 amino acids. The CDR3 region is CASSLGQGRTDTQYF. CDR3 sequence (DNA): TGTGCCAGCAGTTTAGGACAGGGGAGAACAGATACGCAGTATTTT.

This chain uses TRBV20-1 with TRBJ2-7, with 9 positions matching TRBD2. The CDR3 runs to 14 residues. With 3 bases clipped from V and 6 bases from J, the junction kept 9 bases outside the gene matches. The germline CDR1 and CDR2 sequences are DFQATT and SNEGSKA (reference sequence). CDR3 DNA: TGCAGTGCTAGTAAAAGCGGGGGGTGGGGCGAGCAGTACTTC. Translated: CSASKSGGWGEQYF.

With respect to this clone: Because the CDR3's place on the DNA is in doubt, the DNA is left out and the CDR3 is given as listed by TCRdb. The gene calls are TRBV4-1 and TRBJ1-5. The CDR3 adds up to 17 amino acids, both ends counted. Germline-derived CDR1 and CDR2 are MGHRA and YSYEKL. The CDR3 spells CASSQYFGGLGNQPQHF.

V is TRBV9 and J is TRBJ1-6; tentative D call: TRBD1 (6 bases). In germline, CDR1 is SGDLS, CDR2 YYNGEE. V was clipped by 3 bases and J by 7 bases, with 11 bases between them. The CDR3 runs to 14 residues. The CDR3: CASSEGQANSPLHF. The DNA of the CDR3 is TGTGCCAGCAGCGAGGGACAAGCCAATTCACCCCTCCACTTT. Drawing the rest from reference TRBV9 and TRBJ1-6, the complete variable domain is DSGVTQTPKHLITATGQRVTLRCSPRSGDLSVYWYQQSLDQGLQFLIQYYNGEERAKGNILERFSAQQFPDLHSELNLSSLELGDSALYFCASSEGQANSPLHFGNGTRLTVT.

The chain is built from TRBV30 and TRBJ1-4; D remains ambiguous. The CDR3 is made up of 15 amino acids. The V gene lost 1 base and the J gene lost 0 bases, with 9 bases spanning the gap. Per the germline V gene, CDR1 is GTSNPN and CDR2 is SVGIG (reference sequence). The CDR3 spells CAWSGVGATNEKLFF. The CDR3 DNA is TGTGCCTGGAGTGGAGTCGGGGCAACTAATGAAAAACTGTTTTTT.

The chain couples TRBV30 to TRBJ1-2, with D possibly TRBD1 on 5 matching bases. Germline CDR1 is GTSNPN and CDR2 is SVGIG (reference sequence). The CDR3 loop spans 13 amino acids. The germline V and J ends were trimmed by 3 bases and 9 bases, with 17 bases remaining between them. The CDR3 protein is CAWRQDSRGRYTF. CDR3 nucleotides: TGTGCCTGGAGACAGGATTCCCGTGGGCGCTACACCTTC.

The chain links TRBV7-8 to TRBJ1-1; TRBD1 might be the D (5 bases). The CDR3 spans 11 residues. The ends were cut back, 6 bases at V and 8 bases at J, with 10 bases in the middle. CDR1 is SGHVS and CDR2 is FQNEAQ in the germline V gene. The CDR3 bases are TGTGCCAGCAGTCCAGGGTGGGAAGCTTTCTTT. It yields the protein CASSPGWEAFF.

V gene TRBV5-1 combines with J gene TRBJ1-2; D is unresolved. Germline loops: CDR1 SGHRS, CDR2 YFSETQ. The V gene lost 7 bases and the J gene lost 3 bases, with 22 bases spanning the gap. The CDR3 is 16 amino acids. The CDR3 coding sequence is TGCGCCAGCGACGCGTTAGGAGGCCCGACGGACTATGGCTACACCTTC. As protein: CASDALGGPTDYGYTF. The full variable domain, rest sourced from reference TRBV5-1 and TRBJ1-2, is KAGVTQTPRYLIKTRGQQVTLSCSPISGHRSVSWYQQTPGQGLQFLFEYFSETQRNKGNFPGRFSGRQFSNSRSEMNVSTLELGDSALYLCASDALGGPTDYGYTFGSGTRLTVV.

CDR3 sequence: CASSQWWGAETQYF. In DNA form, the CDR3 reads TGCGCCAGCAGCCAATGGTGGGGAGCGGAGACCCAGTACTTC. The genes are TRBV4-1 and TRBJ2-5; D might be TRBD2 (5 bases). Trimming stripped 2 bases from V and 5 bases from J, with 12 bases between. CDR1 and CDR2 (germline): MGHRA, YSYEKL. The CDR3 loop spans 14 amino acids.

V gene TRBV20-1 combines with J gene TRBJ2-2, with D maybe TRBD1 (5 bases). Deletions cut 6 bases from V and 3 bases from J, with 5 bases between. Germline CDR1 and CDR2: DFQATT and SNEGSKA (reference sequence). CDR3 size: 11 residues. The CDR3 nucleotides are TGCAGTGCCAGGGACACCGGGGAGCTGTTTTTT. Protein product: CSARDTGELFF.

J is TRBJ2-1 and V is TRBV28; 7 bases match TRBD2. Germline CDR1 and CDR2: MDHEN and SYDVKM. The CDR3 runs 15 residues. Losses at the gene ends were 7 bases for V and 3 bases for J; bases not matched to a gene: 9. The CDR3 reads CASTTGGPFYNEQFF. CDR3 nucleotide sequence: TGTGCCAGCACGACGGGGGGACCCTTCTACAATGAGCAGTTCTTC.

The chain recombines TRBV19 with TRBJ1-2, with 8 bases that match TRBD1. From germline, CDR1 is LNHDA and CDR2 SQIVND (reference sequence). The CDR3 is 15 residues long. V gave up 9 bases and J gave up 5 bases; unmatched junction bases: 14. The CDR3 spells CASQTGAETYYGYTF. The CDR3 nucleotides are TGTGCCAGCCAGACAGGGGCCGAAACCTATTATGGCTACACCTTC.

The chain employs TRBV3-1 (or the pseudogene TRBV3-2) and TRBJ1-2, with 7 bases matching TRBD1. CDR3 length equals 16 residues. Trimming at V came to 1 base and at J to 6 bases, leaving 11 bases not matched to a gene. CDR1 LGHDT and CDR2 YNNKEL come from the germline V gene (reference sequence). In DNA form, the CDR3 reads TGTGCCAGCAGCCAAGTACTTAGGGGGCCCTTGAATGGCTACACCTTC. Translating gives CASSQVLRGPLNGYTF.

This clone showed up just a few times. V and J are TRBV7-9 and TRBJ1-2; perhaps TRBD1 as D (5 bases). The CDR3 consists of 14 residues. Trimming left V 1 base short and J 7 bases short, with 13 bases between. CDR1 SEHNR and CDR2 FQNEAQ come from the germline V gene (reference sequence). DNA of the CDR3: TGTGCCAGCAGCTTAGTTTTGTCAGGGCTTGGCTACACCTTC. Its protein is CASSLVLSGLGYTF.

The chain couples TRBV14 to TRBJ1-6, with 7 bases fitting TRBD1. Losses at the gene ends were 4 bases for V and 0 bases for J; bases not matched to a gene: 0. This CDR3 comprises 15 residues. Looked up from germline, CDR1 is SGHDN and CDR2 is FVKESK. In nucleotides, the CDR3 is TGTGCCAGCAGCCGGGACAGCTCCTATAATTCACCCCTCCACTTT. Translating it yields CASSRDSSYNSPLHF.

The chain couples TRBV7-9 to TRBJ2-1; D unresolved. CDR1 and CDR2 (germline): SEHNR, FQNEAQ (reference sequence). V lost 5 bases to trimming and J lost 8 bases, with 10 bases between them. The CDR3 is 12 amino acids. In DNA, the CDR3 is TGTGCCAGCAGCCGGGTTCAAGATGAGCAGTTCTTC. Its translation is CASSRVQDEQFF.

The V call is TRBV6-5, the J call TRBJ2-3; TRBD2 matches at 13 bases. Trimming removed 6 bases from V and 5 bases from J; junction bases left unmatched: 2. The CDR3 has 14 amino acids. CDR1 and CDR2 (germline): MNHEY, SVGAGI. This chain's CDR3 is CASRTSGGQDTQYF. The CDR3 region has the DNA TGTGCCAGCAGGACTAGCGGGGGGCAAGATACGCAGTATTTT.

On this clone itself: In the same sample, other DNA sequences code for this CDR3. The V gene is TRBV7-9, the J gene TRBJ1-3, with a tentative D call TRBD1 (5 bases). V lost 8 bases to trimming and J lost 3 bases, with 8 bases between them. The CDR3 extends over 12 amino acids. Germline V gene lookup returns CDR1 SEHNR and CDR2 FQNEAQ (reference sequence). The CDR3 is CASRQGGNTIYF. In DNA form, the CDR3 reads TGTGCCAGCCGGCAGGGTGGAAACACCATATATTTT.

CDR3 loop: CAWSLALNTGELFF. Written as DNA, the CDR3 is TGTGCCTGGAGTTTAGCGCTAAACACCGGGGAGCTGTTTTTT. The J gene is TRBJ2-2, the V gene TRBV30, with a tentative D call TRBD2 (5 bases). The CDR3 consists of 14 residues. Per the germline V gene, CDR1 is GTSNPN and CDR2 is SVGIG (reference sequence). Trimming left V 2 bases short and J 2 bases short, with 9 bases between.

This clone was picked up one time. This sequence joins TRBV19 and TRBJ2-3, with D maybe TRBD1 (5 bases). V lost 2 bases and J 6 bases, leaving 12 bases between the germline ends. From germline, CDR1 is LNHDA and CDR2 SQIVND (reference sequence). The CDR3 runs to 14 residues. CDR3 protein: CASSIPGKSDTQYF. The CDR3, as DNA: TGTGCCAGTAGTATACCAGGGAAGTCGGATACGCAGTATTTT.

This clone showed up just once. The J gene is TRBJ1-1, the V gene TRBV4-1; 8 bases are shared with TRBD1. Per germline, CDR1 MGHRA and CDR2 YSYEKL. This CDR3 is built from 15 residues. After removal of 4 bases from V and 1 base from J, the junction contained 5 bases not matched to a gene. For the CDR3, the DNA is TGCGCCAGCAGCCCCAGGGGGCGTAGGAACACTGAAGCTTTCTTT. Translated: CASSPRGRRNTEAFF.

J is TRBJ1-2 and V is TRBV5-6; 10 nucleotides line up with TRBD1. This CDR3 is 14 amino acids long. Germline CDR1 reads SGHDT; CDR2 reads YYEEEE. The J segment lost 8 bases and the V segment lost 3 bases, leaving 7 bases of the junction unmatched. The CDR3 is CASSSPGTGEGYTF. Here the CDR3 DNA reads TGTGCCAGCAGCTCTCCCGGGACAGGGGAAGGCTACACCTTC.

This clone was detected only once. This CDR3 reads CASSLAGEANEKLFF. As DNA, the CDR3 is TGCGCCAGCAGCTTGGCAGGGGAAGCTAATGAAAAACTGTTTTTT. The chain is built from TRBV5-1 and TRBJ1-4; the D gene is possibly TRBD1 (6 bases). The germline V gene encodes CDR1 SGHRS and CDR2 YFSETQ. Trimming removed 0 bases at V and 3 bases at J, with 9 bases between. The CDR3 is made up of 15 amino acids.

The CDR3, as DNA: TGCGCCAGCAGCTTACTCCGGGACTCCCCTTCGCAGTATTTT. It is translated as CASSLLRDSPSQYF. V gene TRBV5-1 combines with J gene TRBJ2-3; D might be TRBD2 (6 bases). V lost 2 bases to trimming and J lost 10 bases, with 17 bases between them. Germline V gene sequence: CDR1 SGHRS, CDR2 YFSETQ. The CDR3 has 14 residues.

J is TRBJ2-7 and V is TRBV13; 9 nucleotides line up with TRBD1. The V gene's germline CDR1 is PRHDT and CDR2 FYEKMQ (reference sequence). The CDR3 is 14 amino acids. J lost 6 bases, V lost 5 bases, and 8 bases had no gene match. The CDR3 bases are TGTGCCAGCAGCGCCCCCGGGACAGGGAGCGAGCAGTACTTC. Its protein is CASSAPGTGSEQYF.